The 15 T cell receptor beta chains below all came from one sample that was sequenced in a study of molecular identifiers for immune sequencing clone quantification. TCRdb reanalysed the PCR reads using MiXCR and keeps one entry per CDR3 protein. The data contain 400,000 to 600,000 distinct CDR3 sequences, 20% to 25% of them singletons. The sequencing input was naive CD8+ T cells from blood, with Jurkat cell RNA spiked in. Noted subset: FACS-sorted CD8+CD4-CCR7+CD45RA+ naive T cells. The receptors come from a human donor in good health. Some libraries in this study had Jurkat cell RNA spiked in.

This CDR3 is CASTTGTSTDTQYF. In nucleotides, the CDR3 is TGTGCCAGCACTACAGGGACCAGCACAGATACGCAGTATTTT. V is TRBV18 and J is TRBJ2-3, with D tentatively TRBD1 (6 bases). The CDR3 is 14 residues long. Germline loops: CDR1 KGHSH, CDR2 LQKENI. Trimming left V 8 bases short and J 0 bases short, with 12 bases between.

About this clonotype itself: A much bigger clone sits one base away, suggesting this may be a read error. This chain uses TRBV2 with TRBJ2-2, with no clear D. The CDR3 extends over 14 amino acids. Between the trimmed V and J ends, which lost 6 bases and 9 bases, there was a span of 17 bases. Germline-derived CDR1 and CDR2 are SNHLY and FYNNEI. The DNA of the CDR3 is TGTGCCAGCAGACCCGGGTCGATTACCAGGGAGCTGTTTTTT. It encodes CASRPGSITRELFF.

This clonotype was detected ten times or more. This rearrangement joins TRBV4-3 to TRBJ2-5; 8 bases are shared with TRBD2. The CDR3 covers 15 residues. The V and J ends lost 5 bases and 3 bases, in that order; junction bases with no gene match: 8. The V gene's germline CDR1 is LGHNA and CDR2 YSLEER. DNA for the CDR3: TGCGCCAGCAGCAACGGGAGGGCCATTGAAGAGACCCAGTACTTC. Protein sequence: CASSNGRAIEETQYF.

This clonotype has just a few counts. The CDR3 nucleotides read TGCAGTGCTGAGACGCCCCGGGGCTACGAGCAGTACTTC. Protein sequence: CSAETPRGYEQYF. The chain recombines TRBV20-1 with TRBJ2-7; TRBD2 is a possible D gene (5 bases). The V and J ends lost 5 bases and 3 bases respectively, with 14 bases between them. CDR3 length equals 13 residues. The germline V gene has CDR1 DFQATT and CDR2 SNEGSKA (reference sequence).

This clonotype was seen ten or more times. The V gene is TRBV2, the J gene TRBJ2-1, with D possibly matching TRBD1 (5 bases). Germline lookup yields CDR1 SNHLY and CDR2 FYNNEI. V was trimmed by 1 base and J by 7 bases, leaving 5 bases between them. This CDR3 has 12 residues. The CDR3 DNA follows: TGTGCCAGCAGTGAAGAGGGGAATGAGCAGTTCTTC. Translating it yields CASSEEGNEQFF.

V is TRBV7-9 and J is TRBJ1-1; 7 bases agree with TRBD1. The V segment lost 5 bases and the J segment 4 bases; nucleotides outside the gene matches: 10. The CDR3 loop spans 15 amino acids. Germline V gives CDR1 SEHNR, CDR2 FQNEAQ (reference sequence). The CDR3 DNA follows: TGTGCCAGCAGCGCAACGACAGGGAGCGGCACTGAAGCTTTCTTT. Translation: CASSATTGSGTEAFF.

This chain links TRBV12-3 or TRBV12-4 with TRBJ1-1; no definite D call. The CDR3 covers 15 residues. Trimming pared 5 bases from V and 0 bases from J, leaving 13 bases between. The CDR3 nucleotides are TGTGCCAGCAGTCCCTTTGACACGCTGAACACTGAAGCTTTCTTT. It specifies CASSPFDTLNTEAFF.

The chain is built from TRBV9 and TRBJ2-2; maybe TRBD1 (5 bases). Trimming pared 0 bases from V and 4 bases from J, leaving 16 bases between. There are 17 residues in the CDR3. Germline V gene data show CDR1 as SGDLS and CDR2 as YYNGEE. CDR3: CASSVARGSPLTGELFF. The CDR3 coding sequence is TGTGCCAGCAGCGTAGCTAGGGGCAGTCCCCTCACCGGGGAGCTGTTTTTT.

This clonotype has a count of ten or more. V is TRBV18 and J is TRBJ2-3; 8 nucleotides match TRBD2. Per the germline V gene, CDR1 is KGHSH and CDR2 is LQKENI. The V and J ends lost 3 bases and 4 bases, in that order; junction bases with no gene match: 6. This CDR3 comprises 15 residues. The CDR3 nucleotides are TGTGCCAGCTCACCGGGACTAGAGATTTCAGATACGCAGTATTTT. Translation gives CASSPGLEISDTQYF.

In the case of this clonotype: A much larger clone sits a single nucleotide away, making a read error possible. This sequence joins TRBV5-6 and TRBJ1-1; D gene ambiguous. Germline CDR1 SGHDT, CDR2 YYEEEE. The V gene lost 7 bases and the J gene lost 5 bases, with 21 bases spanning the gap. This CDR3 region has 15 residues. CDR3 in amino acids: CASCQDAPGRTEAFF. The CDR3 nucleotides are TGTGCCAGCTGCCAGGACGCTCCCGGACGTACTGAAGCTTTCTTT.

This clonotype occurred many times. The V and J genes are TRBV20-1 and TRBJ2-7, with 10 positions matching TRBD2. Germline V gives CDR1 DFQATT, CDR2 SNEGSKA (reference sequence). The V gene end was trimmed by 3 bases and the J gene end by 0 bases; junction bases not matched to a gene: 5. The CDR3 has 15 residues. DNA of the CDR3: TGCAGTGCTAGCTCTAGCGGGGGTCTCTCCTACGAGCAGTACTTC. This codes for CSASSSGGLSYEQYF.

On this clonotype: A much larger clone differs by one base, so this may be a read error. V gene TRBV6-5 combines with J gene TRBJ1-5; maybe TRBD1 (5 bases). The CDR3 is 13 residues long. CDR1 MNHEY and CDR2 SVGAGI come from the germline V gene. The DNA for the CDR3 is TGTGTCAGCAGTCCCCCGGGGGGTCAGCCCCAGCATTTT. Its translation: CVSSPPGGQPQHF.

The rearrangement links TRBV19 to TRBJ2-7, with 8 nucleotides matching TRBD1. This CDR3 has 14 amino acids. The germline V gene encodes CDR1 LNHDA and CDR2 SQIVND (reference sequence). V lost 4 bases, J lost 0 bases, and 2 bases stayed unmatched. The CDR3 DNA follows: TGTGCCAGTAGTACACAGGGGGACTCCTACGAGCAGTACTTC. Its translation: CASSTQGDSYEQYF.

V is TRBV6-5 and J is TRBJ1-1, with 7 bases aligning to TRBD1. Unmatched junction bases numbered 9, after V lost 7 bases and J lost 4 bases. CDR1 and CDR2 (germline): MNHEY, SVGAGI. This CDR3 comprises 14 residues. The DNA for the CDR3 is TGTGCCAGCAACACACAGGGGTCTGGCACTGAAGCTTTCTTT. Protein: CASNTQGSGTEAFF.

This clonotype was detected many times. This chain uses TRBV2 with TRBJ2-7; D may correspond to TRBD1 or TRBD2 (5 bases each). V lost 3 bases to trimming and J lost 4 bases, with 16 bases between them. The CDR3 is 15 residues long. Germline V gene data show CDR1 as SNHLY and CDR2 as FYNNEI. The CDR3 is CASSDMGEKLYEQYF. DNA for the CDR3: TGTGCCAGCAGTGACATGGGGGAGAAGTTATACGAGCAGTACTTC.